The T cell receptor beta chain under discussion was sequenced for a study of blood T cell repertoires in COVID-19. Study information: Sites in the United States, Italy and Spain provided acute and convalescent COVID-19 samples. PBMCs, B-cell-depleted T cells, or T cells were the source of the cDNA or gDNA that made up the material.

This CDR3 is 15 amino acids long. Germline CDR1 reads LNHDA; CDR2 reads SQIVND (reference sequence). With V trimmed by 3 bases and J by 1 base, 2 bases remained unmatched. As handled by the study authors: Reference gene primer amplification gave nucleated cell count estimates. The table came from immunoSEQ multiplex PCR; TCRdb's copy has only in-frame clones and leaves some out. V and J calls and clone size are copied from that table; D and trimming were computed from the DNA. The sample holds around 62,000 clones, approximately 90% seen once. The sample comprised peripheral blood. This clonotype was sampled from a human donor in a cohort sampled during active COVID-19. The rearrangement links TRBV19 to TRBJ1-2, with 10 bases lining up with TRBD1. The CDR3, as DNA: TGTGCCAGTAGTATCGGGGACAGGGGTAACTATGGCTACACCTTC. Translation gives CASSIGDRGNYGYTF.